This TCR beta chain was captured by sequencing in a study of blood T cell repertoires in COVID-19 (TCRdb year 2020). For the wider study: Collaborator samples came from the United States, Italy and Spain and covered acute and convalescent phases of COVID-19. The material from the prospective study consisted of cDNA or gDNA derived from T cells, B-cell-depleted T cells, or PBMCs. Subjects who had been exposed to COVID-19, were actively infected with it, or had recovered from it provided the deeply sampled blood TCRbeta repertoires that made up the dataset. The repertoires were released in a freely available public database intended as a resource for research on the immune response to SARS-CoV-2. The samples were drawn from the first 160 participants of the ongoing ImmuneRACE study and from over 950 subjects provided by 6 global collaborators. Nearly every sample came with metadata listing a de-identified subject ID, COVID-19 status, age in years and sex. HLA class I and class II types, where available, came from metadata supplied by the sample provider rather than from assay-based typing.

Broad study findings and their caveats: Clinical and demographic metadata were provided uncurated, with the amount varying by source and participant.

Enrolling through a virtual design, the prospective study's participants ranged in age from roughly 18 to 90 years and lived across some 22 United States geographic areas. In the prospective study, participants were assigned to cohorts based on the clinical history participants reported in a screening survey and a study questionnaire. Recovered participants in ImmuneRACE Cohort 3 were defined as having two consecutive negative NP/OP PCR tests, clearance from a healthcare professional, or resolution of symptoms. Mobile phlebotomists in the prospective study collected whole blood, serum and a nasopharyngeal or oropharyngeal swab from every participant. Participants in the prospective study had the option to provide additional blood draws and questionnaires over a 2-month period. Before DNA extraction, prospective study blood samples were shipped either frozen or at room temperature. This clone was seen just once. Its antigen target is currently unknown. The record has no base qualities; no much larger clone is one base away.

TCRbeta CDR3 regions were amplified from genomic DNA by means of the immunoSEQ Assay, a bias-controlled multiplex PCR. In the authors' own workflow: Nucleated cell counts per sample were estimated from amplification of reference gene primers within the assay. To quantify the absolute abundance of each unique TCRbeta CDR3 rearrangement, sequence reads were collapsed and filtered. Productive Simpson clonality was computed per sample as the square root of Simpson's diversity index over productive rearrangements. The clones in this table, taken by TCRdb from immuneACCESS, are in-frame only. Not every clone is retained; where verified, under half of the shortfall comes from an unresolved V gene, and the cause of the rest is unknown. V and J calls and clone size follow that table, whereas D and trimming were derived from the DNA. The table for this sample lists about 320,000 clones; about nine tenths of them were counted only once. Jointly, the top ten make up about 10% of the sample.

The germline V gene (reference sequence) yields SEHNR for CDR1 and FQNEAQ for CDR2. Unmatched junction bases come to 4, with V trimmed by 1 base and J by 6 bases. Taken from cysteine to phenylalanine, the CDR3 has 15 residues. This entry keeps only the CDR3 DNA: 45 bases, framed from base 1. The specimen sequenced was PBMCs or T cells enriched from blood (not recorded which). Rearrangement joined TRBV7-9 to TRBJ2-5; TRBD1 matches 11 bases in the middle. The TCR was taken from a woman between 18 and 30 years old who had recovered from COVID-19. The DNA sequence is TGTGCCAGCAGCTTAGGGGGACAGGGGGGACAGACCCAGTACTTC. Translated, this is CASSLGGQGGQTQYF.